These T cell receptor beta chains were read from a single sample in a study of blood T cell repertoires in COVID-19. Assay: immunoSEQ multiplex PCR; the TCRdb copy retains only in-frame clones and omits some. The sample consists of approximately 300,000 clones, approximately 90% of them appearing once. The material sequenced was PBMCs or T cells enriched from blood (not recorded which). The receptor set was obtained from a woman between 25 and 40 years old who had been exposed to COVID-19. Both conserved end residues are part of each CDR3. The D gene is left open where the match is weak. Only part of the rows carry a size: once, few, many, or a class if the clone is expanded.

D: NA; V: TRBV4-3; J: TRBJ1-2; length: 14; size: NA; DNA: TGCGCCAGCAGCCAAGACAGGACAGTCGGTGGCTACACCTTC; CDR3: CASSQDRTVGGYTF
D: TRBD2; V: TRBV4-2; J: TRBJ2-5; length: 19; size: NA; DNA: TGTGCCAGCAGCCAAGAGCTTGGGGCTAGCGGGGGGGCCGCAGAGACCCAGTACTTC; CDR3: CASSQELGASGGAAETQYF
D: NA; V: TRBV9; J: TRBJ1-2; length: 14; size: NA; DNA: TGTGCCAGCAGTACTGGGACATCCGTCTATGGCTACACCTTC; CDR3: CASSTGTSVYGYTF
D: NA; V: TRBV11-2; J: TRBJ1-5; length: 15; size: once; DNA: TGTGCCAGCAGCTTAGGCGTCTATAGCAATCAGCCCCAGCATTTT; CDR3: CASSLGVYSNQPQHF
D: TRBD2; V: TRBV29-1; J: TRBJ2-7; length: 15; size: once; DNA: TGCAGCGTTGTGGCGCTGCGGGGGGGCCTGGGGGAGCAGTACTTC; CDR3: CSVVALRGGLGEQYF
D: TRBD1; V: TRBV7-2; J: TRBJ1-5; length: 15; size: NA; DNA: TGTGCCAGCAGCCCTCCGTGGGACAGGGGAAGACCCCAGCATTTT; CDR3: CASSPPWDRGRPQHF
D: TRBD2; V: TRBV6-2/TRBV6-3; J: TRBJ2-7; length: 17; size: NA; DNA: TGTGCCAGCAGTTACTCGAAAGGCGGGGGGGACCCCTACGAGCAGTACTTC; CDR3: CASSYSKGGGDPYEQYF
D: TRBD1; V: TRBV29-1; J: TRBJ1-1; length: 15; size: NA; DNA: TGCAGCGTTGAAGATGGGACAGGGGGAACGGCTGAAGCTTTCTTT; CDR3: CSVEDGTGGTAEAFF
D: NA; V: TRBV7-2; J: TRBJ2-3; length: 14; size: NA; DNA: TGTGCCAGCAGCTTTCAGGCAACCACAGATACGCAGTATTTT; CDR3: CASSFQATTDTQYF
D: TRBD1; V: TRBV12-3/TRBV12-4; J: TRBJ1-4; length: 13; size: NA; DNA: TGTGCCAGCAAGGACAGGGAAGGAGAAAAACTGTTTTTT; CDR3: CASKDREGEKLFF
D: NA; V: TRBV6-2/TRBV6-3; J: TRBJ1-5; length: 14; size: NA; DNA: TGTGCCAGCAGTTACTTGGCCAGGAATCAGCCCCAGCATTTT; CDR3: CASSYLARNQPQHF
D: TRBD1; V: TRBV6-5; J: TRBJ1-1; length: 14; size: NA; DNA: TGTGCCAGCAGTTACAGACAGGGAAGGACTGAAGCTTTCTTT; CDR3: CASSYRQGRTEAFF
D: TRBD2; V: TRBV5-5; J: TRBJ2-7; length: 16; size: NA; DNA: TGTGCCAGCAGCTTGGGCCTGGTCGCGGGAGGGGACGAGCAGTACTTC; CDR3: CASSLGLVAGGDEQYF
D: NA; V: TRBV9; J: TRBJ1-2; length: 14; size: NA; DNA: TGTGCCAGCAGCACCAGACAGGATCTCTATGGCTACACCTTC; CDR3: CASSTRQDLYGYTF
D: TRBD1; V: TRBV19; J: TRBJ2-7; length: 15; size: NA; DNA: TGTGCCAGTAGTGCGGGACAGGGGCCGGCCTACGAGCAGTACTTC; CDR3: CASSAGQGPAYEQYF
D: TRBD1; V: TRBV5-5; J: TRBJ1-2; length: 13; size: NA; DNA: TGTGCCAGCAGCTTCCGACAGGGGCCTGGCTACACCTTC; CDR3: CASSFRQGPGYTF
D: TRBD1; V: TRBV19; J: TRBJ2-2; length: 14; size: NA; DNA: TGTGCCAGTAGTATTCGTACAGGGGGCAGCGAGCTGTTTTTT; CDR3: CASSIRTGGSELFF
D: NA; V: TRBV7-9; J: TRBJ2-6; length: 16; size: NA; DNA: TGTGCCAGCAGCTTAGCTCCAGTCTCTGGGGCCAACGTCCTGACTTTC; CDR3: CASSLAPVSGANVLTF
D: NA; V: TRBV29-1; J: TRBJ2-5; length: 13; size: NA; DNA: TGCAGCGTTGAAGGCCGACAGGAAGAGACCCAGTACTTC; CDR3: CSVEGRQEETQYF
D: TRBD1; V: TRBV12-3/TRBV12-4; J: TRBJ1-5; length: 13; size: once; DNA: TGTGCCAGCAGTCGGACAGGGAATCAGCCCCAGCATTTT; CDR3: CASSRTGNQPQHF
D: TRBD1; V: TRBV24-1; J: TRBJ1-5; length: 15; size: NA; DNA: TGTGCCACCAGTGATCGGACAGGGGGGAATCAGCCCCAGCATTTT; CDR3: CATSDRTGGNQPQHF
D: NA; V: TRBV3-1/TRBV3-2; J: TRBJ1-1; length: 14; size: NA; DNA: TGTGCCAGCAGCCAAGGGGGAGGGGACACTGAAGCTTTCTTT; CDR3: CASSQGGGDTEAFF
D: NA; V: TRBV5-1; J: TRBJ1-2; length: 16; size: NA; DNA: TGCGCCAGCAGCTTAACCACAGGGTCGGCTAACTATGGCTACACCTTC; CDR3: CASSLTTGSANYGYTF
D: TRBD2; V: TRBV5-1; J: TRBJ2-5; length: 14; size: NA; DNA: TGCGCCAGCACCAGGGCTAGCGGGGAAGAGACCCAGTACTTC; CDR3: CASTRASGEETQYF
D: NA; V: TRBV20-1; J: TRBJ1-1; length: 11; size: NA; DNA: TGCAGTGACTGGGCCAACACTGAAGCTTTCTTT; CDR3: CSDWANTEAFF
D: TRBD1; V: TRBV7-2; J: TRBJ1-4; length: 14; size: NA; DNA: TGTGCCAGCAGCTTAGGGACAGGGGGTGGGAAACTGTTTTTT; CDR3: CASSLGTGGGKLFF
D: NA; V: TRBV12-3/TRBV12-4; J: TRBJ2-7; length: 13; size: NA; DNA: TGTGCCAGCGCCCGGGGGGCCATGTACGAGCAGTACTTC; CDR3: CASARGAMYEQYF
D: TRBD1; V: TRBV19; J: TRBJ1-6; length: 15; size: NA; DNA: TGTGCCAGTAGTATCACAGGGGTAGCGCATTCACCCCTCCACTTT; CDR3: CASSITGVAHSPLHF
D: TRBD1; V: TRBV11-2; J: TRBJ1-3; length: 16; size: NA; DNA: TGTGCCAGCAGCTTATGGGGGACAGGAGCTGGAAACACCATATATTTT; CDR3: CASSLWGTGAGNTIYF
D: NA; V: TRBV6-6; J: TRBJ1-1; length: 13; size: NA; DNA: TGTGCCACCCATAGCCCCGGGAACACTGAAGCTTTCTTT; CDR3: CATHSPGNTEAFF
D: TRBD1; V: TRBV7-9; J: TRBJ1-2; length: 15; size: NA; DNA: TGTGCCAGCAGCTTAGACGGGACAGGGACCTATGGCTACACCTTC; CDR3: CASSLDGTGTYGYTF
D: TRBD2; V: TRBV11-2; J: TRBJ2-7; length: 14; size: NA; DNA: TGTGCCAGCAGCTCCGGGACTAACTCCTACGAGCAGTACTTC; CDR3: CASSSGTNSYEQYF
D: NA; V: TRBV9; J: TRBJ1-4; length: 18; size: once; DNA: TGTGCCAGCAGCGTAAGGGGTGCCGACACGACAACTAATGAAAAACTGTTTTTT; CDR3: CASSVRGADTTTNEKLFF
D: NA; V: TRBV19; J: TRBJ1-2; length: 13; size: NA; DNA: TGTGCCAGTAGTACGACCACTAGAAGGGGCTACACCTTC; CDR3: CASSTTTRRGYTF
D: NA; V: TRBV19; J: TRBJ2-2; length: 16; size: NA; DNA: TGTGCCAGTAGGGATCTAGTAAGGGGCAGGGCCGGGGAGCTGTTTTTT; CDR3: CASRDLVRGRAGELFF
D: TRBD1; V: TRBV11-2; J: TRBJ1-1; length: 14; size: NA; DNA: TGTGCCAGCAGCTTTCCGGACAGGGTAATACAAGCTTTCTTT; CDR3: CASSFPDRVIQAFF
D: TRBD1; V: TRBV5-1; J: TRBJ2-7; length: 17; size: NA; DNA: TGCGCCAGCAGCTGGGGCCGGGGACAGGGGGGACGTTACGAGCAGTACTTC; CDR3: CASSWGRGQGGRYEQYF
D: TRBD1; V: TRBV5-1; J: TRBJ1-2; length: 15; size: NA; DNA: TGCGCCAGTTTTCCGGGACAGGGGTCAAACTATGGCTACACCTTC; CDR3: CASFPGQGSNYGYTF
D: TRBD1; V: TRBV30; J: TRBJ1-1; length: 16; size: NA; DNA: TGTGCCTGGAGTGTACTAAAGGACAGGACGAACACTGAAGCTTTCTTT; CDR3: CAWSVLKDRTNTEAFF
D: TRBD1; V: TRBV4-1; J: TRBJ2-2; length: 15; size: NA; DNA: TGCGCCAGCAGCCAAGGGGACAGGGGGACCGGGGAGCTGTTTTTT; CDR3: CASSQGDRGTGELFF
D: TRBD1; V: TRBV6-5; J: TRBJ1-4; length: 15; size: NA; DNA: TGTGTCAGCAGGAGAGGGACAGATAGAAATGAAAAACTGTTTTTT; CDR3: CVSRRGTDRNEKLFF
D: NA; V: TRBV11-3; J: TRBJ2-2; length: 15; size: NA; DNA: TGTGCCAGCAGCTGGGGCGGGACAGTCCCCGGGGAGCTGTTTTTT; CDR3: CASSWGGTVPGELFF